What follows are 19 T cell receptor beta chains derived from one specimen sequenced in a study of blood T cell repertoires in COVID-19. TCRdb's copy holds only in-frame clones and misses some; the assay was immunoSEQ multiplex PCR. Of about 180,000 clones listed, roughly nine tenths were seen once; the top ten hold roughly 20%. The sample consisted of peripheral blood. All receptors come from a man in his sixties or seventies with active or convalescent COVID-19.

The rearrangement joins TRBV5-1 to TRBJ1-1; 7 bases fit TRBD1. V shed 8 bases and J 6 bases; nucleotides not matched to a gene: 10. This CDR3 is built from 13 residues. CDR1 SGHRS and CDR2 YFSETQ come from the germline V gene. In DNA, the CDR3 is TGCGCCAGTTCCCCCCCCCAGGGGGCTGAAGCTTTCTTT. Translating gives CASSPPQGAEAFF.

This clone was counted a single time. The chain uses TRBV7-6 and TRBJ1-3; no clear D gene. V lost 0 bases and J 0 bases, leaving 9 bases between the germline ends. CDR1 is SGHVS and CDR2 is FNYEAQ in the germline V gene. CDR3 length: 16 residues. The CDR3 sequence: CASSLATALSGNTIYF. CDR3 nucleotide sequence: TGTGCCAGCAGCTTAGCCACAGCTCTCTCTGGAAACACCATATATTTT.

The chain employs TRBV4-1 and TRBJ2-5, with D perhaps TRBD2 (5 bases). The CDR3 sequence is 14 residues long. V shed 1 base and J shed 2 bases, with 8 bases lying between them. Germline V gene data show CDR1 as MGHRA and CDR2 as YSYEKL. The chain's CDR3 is CASSQVGGQETQYF. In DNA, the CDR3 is TGCGCCAGCAGCCAAGTGGGCGGGCAAGAGACCCAGTACTTC.

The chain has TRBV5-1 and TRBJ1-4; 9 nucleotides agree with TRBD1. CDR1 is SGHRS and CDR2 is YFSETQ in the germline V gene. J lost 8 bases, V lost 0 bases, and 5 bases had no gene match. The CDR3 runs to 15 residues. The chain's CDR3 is CASSLGDREWEKLFF. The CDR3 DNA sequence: TGCGCCAGCAGCTTGGGGGACAGGGAATGGGAAAAACTGTTTTTT.

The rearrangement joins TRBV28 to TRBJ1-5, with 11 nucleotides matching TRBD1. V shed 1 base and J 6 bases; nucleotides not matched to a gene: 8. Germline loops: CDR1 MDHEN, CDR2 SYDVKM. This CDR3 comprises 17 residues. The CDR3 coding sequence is TGTGCCAGCAGTTTATTATCCGTGGACAGGGGGCTTCAGCCCCAGCATTTT. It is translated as CASSLLSVDRGLQPQHF.

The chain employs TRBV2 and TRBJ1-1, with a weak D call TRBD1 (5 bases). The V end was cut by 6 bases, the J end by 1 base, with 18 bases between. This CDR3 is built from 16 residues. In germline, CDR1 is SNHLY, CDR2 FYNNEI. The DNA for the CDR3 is TGTGCCAGCAGCGGCTTACGGACACCCCGGAACACTGAAGCTTTCTTT. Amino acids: CASSGLRTPRNTEAFF.

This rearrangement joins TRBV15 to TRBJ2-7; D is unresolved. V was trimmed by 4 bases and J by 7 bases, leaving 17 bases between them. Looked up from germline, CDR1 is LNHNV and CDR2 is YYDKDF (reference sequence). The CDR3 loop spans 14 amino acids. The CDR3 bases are TGTGCCACCAGCACCCAGACGCGTGAGACAGAGCAGTACTTC. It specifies CATSTQTRETEQYF.

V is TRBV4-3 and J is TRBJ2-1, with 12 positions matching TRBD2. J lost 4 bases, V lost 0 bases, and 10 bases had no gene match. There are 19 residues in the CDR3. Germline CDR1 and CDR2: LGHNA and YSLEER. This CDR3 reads CASSQDRLAGGRGYNEQFF. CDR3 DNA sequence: TGCGCCAGCAGCCAAGATAGGCTAGCGGGAGGGAGGGGATACAATGAGCAGTTCTTC.

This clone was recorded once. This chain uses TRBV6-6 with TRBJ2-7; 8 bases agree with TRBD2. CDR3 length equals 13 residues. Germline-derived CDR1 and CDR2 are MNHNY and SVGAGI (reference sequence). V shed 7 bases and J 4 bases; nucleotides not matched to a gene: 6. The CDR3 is CASTREGGYEQYF. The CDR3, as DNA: TGTGCCAGCACCCGGGAGGGGGGATACGAGCAGTACTTC.

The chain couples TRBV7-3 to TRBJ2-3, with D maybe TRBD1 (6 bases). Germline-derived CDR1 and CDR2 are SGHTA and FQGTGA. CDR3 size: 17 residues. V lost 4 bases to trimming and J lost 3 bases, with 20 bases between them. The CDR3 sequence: CASSSTTGARGTDTQYF. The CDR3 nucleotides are TGTGCCAGCAGCTCGACGACAGGAGCTAGGGGTACAGATACGCAGTATTTT.

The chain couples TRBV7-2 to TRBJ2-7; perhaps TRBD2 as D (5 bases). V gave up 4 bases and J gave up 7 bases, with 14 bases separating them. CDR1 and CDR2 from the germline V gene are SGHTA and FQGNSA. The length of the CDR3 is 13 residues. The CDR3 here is CASSSIPEREQYF. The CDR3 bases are TGTGCCAGCAGCTCCATCCCGGAGCGGGAGCAGTACTTC.

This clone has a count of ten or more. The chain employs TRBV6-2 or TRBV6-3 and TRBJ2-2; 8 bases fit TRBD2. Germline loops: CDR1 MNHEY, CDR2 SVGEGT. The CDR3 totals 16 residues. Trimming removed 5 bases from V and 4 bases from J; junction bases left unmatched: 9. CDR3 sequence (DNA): TGTGCCAGCAGTGCTAGACGGAGCGGGAGCACCGGGGAGCTGTTTTTT. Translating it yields CASSARRSGSTGELFF.

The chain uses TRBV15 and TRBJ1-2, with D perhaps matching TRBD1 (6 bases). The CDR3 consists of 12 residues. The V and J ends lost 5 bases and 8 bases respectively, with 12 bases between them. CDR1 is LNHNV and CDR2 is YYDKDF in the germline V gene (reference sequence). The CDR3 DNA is TGTGCCACCAGCCCAGGGGTTAGGGGCTACACCTTC. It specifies CATSPGVRGYTF. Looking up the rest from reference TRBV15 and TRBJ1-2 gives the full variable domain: DAMVIQNPRYQVTQFGKPVTLSCSQTLNHNVMYWYQQKSSQAPKLLFHYYDKDFNNEADTPDNFQSRRPNTSFCFLDIRSPGLGDTAMYLCATSPGVRGYTFGSGTRLTVV.

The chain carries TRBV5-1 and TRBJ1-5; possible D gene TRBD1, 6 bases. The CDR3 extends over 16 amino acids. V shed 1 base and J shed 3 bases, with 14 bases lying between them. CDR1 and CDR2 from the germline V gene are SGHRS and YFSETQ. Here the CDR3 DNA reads TGCGCCAGCAGCTTGACACCTTTGGGGGCCAATCAGCCCCAGCATTTT. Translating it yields CASSLTPLGANQPQHF. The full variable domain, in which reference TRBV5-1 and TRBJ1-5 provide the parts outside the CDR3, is KAGVTQTPRYLIKTRGQQVTLSCSPISGHRSVSWYQQTPGQGLQFLFEYFSETQRNKGNFPGRFSGRQFSNSRSEMNVSTLELGDSALYLCASSLTPLGANQPQHFGDGTRLSIL.

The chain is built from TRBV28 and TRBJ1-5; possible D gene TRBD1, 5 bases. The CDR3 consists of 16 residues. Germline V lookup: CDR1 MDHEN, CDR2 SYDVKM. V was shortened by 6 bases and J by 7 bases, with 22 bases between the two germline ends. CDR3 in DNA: TGTGCCAGCAGGTCAAATAGGCAGGGAGGGAAACAGCCCCAGCATTTT. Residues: CASRSNRQGGKQPQHF.

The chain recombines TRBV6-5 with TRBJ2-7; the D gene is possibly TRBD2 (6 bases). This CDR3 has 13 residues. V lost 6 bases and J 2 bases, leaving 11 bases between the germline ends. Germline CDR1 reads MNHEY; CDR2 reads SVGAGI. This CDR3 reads CASRLGGTYEQYF. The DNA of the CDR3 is TGTGCCAGCAGGCTGGGAGGCACCTACGAGCAGTACTTC.

CDR3 loop: CASSLALLAGGRGTGELFF. The CDR3 DNA follows: TGTGCCAGCAGCTTAGCGCTCCTAGCGGGGGGGCGGGGCACCGGGGAGCTGTTTTTT. The chain joins TRBV7-2 to TRBJ2-2; 12 bases match TRBD2. The germline V gene encodes CDR1 SGHTA and CDR2 FQGNSA. The length of the CDR3 is 19 residues. Unmatched junction bases numbered 9, after V lost 0 bases and J lost 4 bases.

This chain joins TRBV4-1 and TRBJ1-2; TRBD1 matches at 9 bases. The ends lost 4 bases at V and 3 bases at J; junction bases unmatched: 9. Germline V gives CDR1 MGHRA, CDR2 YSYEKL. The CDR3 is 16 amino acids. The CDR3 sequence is CASSRRTGDSDYGYTF. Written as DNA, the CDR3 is TGCGCCAGCAGCCGCCGGACAGGGGATTCGGACTATGGCTACACCTTC.

The CDR3 sequence is CASSRGQGTTDTQYF. The CDR3, as DNA: TGTGCCAGCTCTCGAGGACAGGGGACGACAGATACGCAGTATTTT. The rearrangement uses TRBV18 and TRBJ2-3; 9 bases align to TRBD1. This CDR3 has 15 residues. Germline V gives CDR1 KGHSH, CDR2 LQKENI. J lost 3 bases, V lost 6 bases, and 7 bases had no gene match.